This is a list of T cell receptor beta chains from one sample in a study of T-cell memory formation after mild COVID-19. TCRdb redid the calling of the 5' RACE reads with MiXCR, one entry per CDR3 protein. The table has about 200,000 distinct CDR3 sequences, approximately 10% seen once. Sequencing input: PBMCs or a T cell subset sorted from them (not recorded which). The receptor source for this set is a man aged 18 to 30 who had mild COVID-19 (a few samples of this study predate the infection). Cell type and time point are not known. Each CDR3 is given with its conserved first and last residue.

J: TRBJ2-1
V: TRBV6-1
CDR3: CASSAIAGGYNEQFF

J: TRBJ1-4
V: TRBV12-3/TRBV12-4
CDR3: CASSSTARGEKLFF

J: TRBJ2-3
V: TRBV6-2/TRBV6-3
CDR3: CASSYRQGSTDTQYF

J: TRBJ1-2
V: TRBV5-4
CDR3: CASSFGDREVYGYTF

J: TRBJ2-3
V: TRBV5-1
CDR3: CASSWGAGTDTQYF

J: TRBJ1-4
V: TRBV5-1
CDR3: CASSPGPGEKLFF

J: TRBJ1-1
V: TRBV7-9
CDR3: CASSLVGESAFF

J: TRBJ2-1
V: TRBV24-1
CDR3: CATSDSGLHNEQFF

J: TRBJ1-1
V: TRBV29-1
CDR3: CSVEDPVGTDTEAFF

J: TRBJ1-5
V: TRBV20-1
CDR3: CSADNRGQPQHF

J: TRBJ2-6
V: TRBV20-1
CDR3: CSARRVAGANVLTF

J: TRBJ2-5
V: TRBV4-1
CDR3: CASSQDRGLAGGQETQYF

J: TRBJ1-3
V: TRBV5-1
CDR3: CASSEGLYSGNTIYF

J: TRBJ2-3
V: TRBV10-1
CDR3: CASSEGGGTDTQYF

J: TRBJ1-6
V: TRBV7-2
CDR3: CASSTSGTQLIF

J: TRBJ2-5
V: TRBV4-3
CDR3: CASSQDPLAPETQYF

J: TRBJ2-2
V: TRBV10-3
CDR3: CAISAEAANTGELFF

J: TRBJ2-5
V: TRBV29-1
CDR3: CSVVIFIAQETQYF

J: TRBJ1-1
V: TRBV3-1
CDR3: CASSHRGVGGTEAFF

J: TRBJ2-2
V: TRBV20-1
CDR3: CSASGGAGELFF

J: TRBJ2-3
V: TRBV20-1
CDR3: CSARVPSGHNTQYF

J: TRBJ1-6
V: TRBV4-3
CDR3: CASSQGYRGDRSPLHF

J: TRBJ1-1
V: TRBV20-1
CDR3: CSASDQVAEAFF

J: TRBJ1-4
V: TRBV5-1
CDR3: CASSGTGTAYEKLFF

J: TRBJ1-3
V: TRBV7-2
CDR3: CASSLAGNTIYF

J: TRBJ2-2
V: TRBV25-1
CDR3: CASSEYAGDGTGELFF

J: TRBJ1-1
V: TRBV7-2
CDR3: CASSLRLGRVTEAFF

J: TRBJ2-7
V: TRBV7-7
CDR3: CASSLGPSVSYEQYF

J: TRBJ1-2
V: TRBV20-1
CDR3: CSARGQGTYYGYTF

J: TRBJ2-5
V: TRBV12-3/TRBV12-4
CDR3: CASSGTGVGTQYF

J: TRBJ1-5
V: TRBV5-5
CDR3: CASSLQPYSNQPQHF

J: TRBJ2-7
V: TRBV20-1
CDR3: CSARDGLNPSYEQYF